This T cell receptor (beta chain) comes out of a study of blood T cell repertoires in COVID-19. The CDR3 has 13 amino acids. Germline V gene data show CDR1 as SQVTM and CDR2 as ANQGSEA. V was pared by 7 bases and J by 3 bases, with 13 bases between. Profiled with immunoSEQ multiplex PCR; TCRdb holds only in-frame clones, not every one. The repertoire includes about 180,000 clones, about 79% of them detected once, and roughly 15% sits in the top ten. This receptor was identified in a man aged 50 to 60 who had recovered from COVID-19. The chain combines TRBV29-1 with TRBJ2-1, with D possibly being TRBD2 (6 bases). Sequencing was performed on PBMCs or T cells enriched from blood (not recorded which). CDR3 in DNA: TGCAGCGACCAACTAGCAGGCTACAATGAGCAGTTCTTC. It specifies CSDQLAGYNEQFF.